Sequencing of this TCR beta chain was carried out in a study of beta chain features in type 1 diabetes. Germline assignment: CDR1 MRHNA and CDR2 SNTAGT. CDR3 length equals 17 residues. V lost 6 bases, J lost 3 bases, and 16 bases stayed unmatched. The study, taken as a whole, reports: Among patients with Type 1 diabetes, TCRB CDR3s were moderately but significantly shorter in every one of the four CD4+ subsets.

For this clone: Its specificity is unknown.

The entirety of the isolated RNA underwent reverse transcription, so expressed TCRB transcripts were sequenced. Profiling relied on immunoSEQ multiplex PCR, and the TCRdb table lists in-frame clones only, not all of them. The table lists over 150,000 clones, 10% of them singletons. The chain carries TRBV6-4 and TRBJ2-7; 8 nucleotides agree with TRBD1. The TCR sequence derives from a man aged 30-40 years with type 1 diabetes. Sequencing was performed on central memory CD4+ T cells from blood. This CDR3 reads CASSREGQEVPYYEQYF. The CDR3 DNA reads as TGTGCCAGCAGCAGAGAGGGACAGGAGGTCCCCTACTACGAGCAGTACTTC.